These 19 T cell receptor beta chains were all obtained from the same sample, sequenced in a study of vaccination and CD4 T cells after COVID-19. The Oncomine TCR Beta short-read assay was what sequenced the DNA obtained from cultured CD4+ T cells. TCRdb itself ran the PCR reads through MiXCR, one entry per CDR3 protein. Of just over 4,000 distinct CDR3 sequences in the sample, around 19% were seen once. The treatment here: roughly ten-day PBMC culture with coronavirus spike peptide pools or control peptides (ViraFEST assay). These receptors' targets are unknown. Sequenced input: CD4+ T cells from blood, cultured in vitro. All receptors come from a human donor who had recovered from COVID-19.

The chain couples TRBV15 to TRBJ2-7; D possibly matches TRBD1 or TRBD2 (6 bases each). Germline values: CDR1 LNHNV, CDR2 YYDKDF (reference sequence). V dropped 3 bases and J dropped 5 bases, with 14 bases sitting between them. The CDR3 is made up of 14 amino acids. The CDR3 reads CATSSELGGHEQYF. In nucleotides, the CDR3 is TGTGCCACCAGCAGTGAGTTGGGGGGCCACGAGCAGTACTTC.

This clonotype is termed medium-sized. This rearrangement joins TRBV20-1 to TRBJ1-4, with D maybe TRBD1 (5 bases). CDR1 is DFQATT and CDR2 is SNEGSKA in the germline V gene (reference sequence). The length of the CDR3 is 14 residues. V lost 1 base to trimming and J lost 8 bases, with 14 bases between them. The CDR3: CSARGVGGAEKLFF. The CDR3 nucleotides read TGCAGTGCTAGAGGGGTTGGGGGTGCAGAAAAACTGTTTTTT.

Details on this clonotype: This could be a read error, since a much larger clone is one nucleotide away. The chain recombines TRBV28 with TRBJ1-1; a possible D gene is TRBD1 (5 bases). V was pared by 8 bases and J by 0 bases, with 13 bases between. The CDR3 sequence is 14 residues long. Germline assignment: CDR1 MDHEN and CDR2 SYDVKM. The chain's CDR3 is CASDRRLMNTEAFF. CDR3 DNA: TGTGCCAGCGACAGACGGTTAATGAACACTGAAGCTTTCTTT.

The chain combines TRBV25-1 with TRBJ2-7; no definite D call. V lost 4 bases and J 3 bases, leaving 4 bases between the germline ends. The CDR3 covers 11 residues. Germline V CDR1 and CDR2: MGHDK, SYGVNS. The CDR3 here is CASSGYYEQYF. The CDR3 nucleotides are TGTGCCAGCAGTGGGTACTACGAGCAGTACTTC.

This clonotype was recorded a few times. The chain links TRBV6-1 to TRBJ2-5, with D uncertain. The V end lost 8 bases, the J end lost 3 bases, and 10 bases lay between the germline ends. This CDR3 region has 12 residues. The germline V gene has CDR1 MNHNS and CDR2 SASEGT. CDR3 DNA: TGTGCCAGCTCGAGAGGTGAAGAGACCCAGTACTTC. This codes for CASSRGEETQYF.

This clonotype was counted a few times. V gene TRBV7-9 combines with J gene TRBJ1-1; D gene uncertain. With 2 bases removed from V and 7 bases from J, the gap between germline ends came to 17 bases. This CDR3 contains 15 residues. Germline loops: CDR1 SEHNR, CDR2 FQNEAQ (reference sequence). The CDR3 region has the DNA TGTGCCAGCAGCTTATTAGATATTAGGACGAATGAAGCTTTCTTT. Translated, it gives CASSLLDIRTNEAFF.

By frequency in the sample, this clonotype is medium-sized. The chain carries TRBV10-3 and TRBJ2-3; TRBD2 aligns across 8 bases. This CDR3 is built from 15 residues. Germline V lookup: CDR1 ENHRY, CDR2 SYGVKD. Trimming at V came to 5 bases and at J to 0 bases, leaving 4 bases not matched to a gene. CDR3 sequence (DNA): TGTGCCATCAGTTCTCGGACTAGCAGCACAGATACGCAGTATTTT. Protein: CAISSRTSSTDTQYF.

A word on this clonotype: This could be a read error, since a much larger clone is one nucleotide away. The chain recombines TRBV6-1 with TRBJ1-1, with D unclear. Trimming took 11 bases from V and 11 from J, leaving 12 bases between them. The CDR3 consists of 9 residues. Per the germline V gene, CDR1 is MNHNS and CDR2 is SASEGT. The CDR3 loop is CACPQRAFF. The CDR3 coding sequence is TGTGCCTGCCCTCAGCGCGCTTTCTTT.

V and J are TRBV19 and TRBJ1-4, with D unclear. Germline V gene data show CDR1 as LNHDA and CDR2 as SQIVND (reference sequence). The CDR3 covers 11 residues. V lost 3 bases and J lost 8, with 4 bases in between. CDR3 in amino acids: CASSIREKLFF. CDR3 DNA: TGTGCCAGTAGTATTCGCGAAAAACTGTTTTTT.

Concerning this clonotype: Since a much larger clone is just one base distant, this may be a read error. The CDR3 is CAITDSNYDYTF. CDR3 sequence (DNA): TGTGCCATTACGGACAGTAACTATGACTACACCTTC. The chain recombines TRBV10-3 with TRBJ1-2, with D maybe TRBD1 (6 bases). CDR1 and CDR2 (germline): ENHRY, SYGVKD. The CDR3 totals 12 residues.

The V and J genes are TRBV19 and TRBJ1-1; D perhaps matches TRBD1 (5 bases). In germline, CDR1 is LNHDA, CDR2 SQIVND (reference sequence). The V gene lost 5 bases and the J gene lost 5 bases, with 12 bases spanning the gap. The CDR3 is 13 amino acids. CDR3 protein: CASSQGWETEAFF. The CDR3 DNA follows: TGTGCCAGTAGTCAGGGTTGGGAAACTGAAGCTTTCTTT.

This clonotype occurred a few times. The rearrangement links TRBV27 to TRBJ2-1; TRBD2 matches 11 bases. In germline, CDR1 is MNHEY, CDR2 SMNVEV (reference sequence). The CDR3 length is 15 residues. Unmatched junction bases numbered 1, after V lost 2 bases and J lost 4 bases. The DNA of the CDR3 is TGTGCCAGCAGTTTACGACTAGCGGGGTACAATGAGCAGTTCTTC. Translation: CASSLRLAGYNEQFF.

This CDR3 is CATRGGGGTQYF. The CDR3 DNA reads TGTGCCACCCGGGGGGGGGGTGGGACCCAGTACTTC. The V call is TRBV10-3, the J call TRBJ2-5; TRBD2 matches 8 bases. The V segment lost 10 bases and the J segment 7 bases; nucleotides outside the gene matches: 8. The CDR3 consists of 12 residues. From germline, CDR1 is ENHRY and CDR2 SYGVKD.

In its sample, this clonotype was seen a few times. The rearrangement links TRBV7-2 to TRBJ1-5; D not resolved. V was shortened by 2 bases and J by 9 bases, with 17 bases between the two germline ends. CDR1 is SGHTA, CDR2 FQGNSA, per germline. This CDR3 has 15 residues. Written as DNA, the CDR3 is TGTGCCAGCAGCTTAAGGTCGGGGAACGGTCGGCCCCAGCATTTT. Residues: CASSLRSGNGRPQHF.

This clonotype is medium-sized in the sample. The chain recombines TRBV11-3 with TRBJ1-2, with D perhaps matching TRBD1 (6 bases). CDR3 size: 14 residues. Trimming removed 3 bases at V and 8 bases at J, with 16 bases between. Germline V gene data show CDR1 as SGHNT and CDR2 as YENEEA. The CDR3, as DNA: TGTGCCAGCAGCTTCCCCGCCCAGGGGAAGGGCTACACCTTC. Translation gives CASSFPAQGKGYTF. Full variable domain (missing parts from reference TRBV11-3 and TRBJ1-2): EAGVVQSPRYKIIEKKQPVAFWCNPISGHNTLYWYLQNLGQGPELLIRYENEEAVDDSQLPKDRFSAERLKGVDSTLKIQPAELGDSAVYLCASSFPAQGKGYTFGSGTRLTVV.

By share, this clonotype ranks as medium-sized. The chain's CDR3 is CASSDRRDSGYTF. DNA of the CDR3: TGTGCCAGCAGCGACAGGCGGGATTCTGGCTACACCTTC. This sequence joins TRBV7-8 and TRBJ1-2; maybe TRBD1 (6 bases). The CDR3 covers 13 residues. V was trimmed by 5 bases and J by 7 bases, leaving 14 bases between them. CDR1 is SGHVS, CDR2 FQNEAQ, per germline.

This clonotype is medium-sized in the sample. The chain recombines TRBV10-3 with TRBJ2-1; 7 bases match TRBD2. CDR3 length equals 14 residues. CDR1 and CDR2 from the germline V gene are ENHRY and SYGVKD. V was clipped by 3 bases and J by 9 bases; unmatched bases: 8. This CDR3 reads CAISEGTTMPEQFF. DNA of the CDR3: TGTGCCATCAGTGAAGGGACTACCATGCCTGAGCAGTTCTTC.

This chain joins TRBV19 and TRBJ1-1; D is unresolved. Trimming cost V 8 bases and J 3 bases, with 10 bases left between them. CDR3 length: 12 residues. Germline CDR1 and CDR2: LNHDA and SQIVND (reference sequence). CDR3: CASGWTDTEAFF. DNA of the CDR3: TGTGCCAGTGGATGGACTGACACTGAAGCTTTCTTT.

This clonotype was detected only a few times. The CDR3 sequence is CASIIGLGARATQYF. The CDR3 DNA reads as TGTGCCAGCATTATTGGTTTGGGCGCGCGGGCTACGCAGTATTTT. The chain recombines TRBV12-3 or TRBV12-4 with TRBJ2-3, with D perhaps TRBD2 (5 bases). The CDR3 has 15 residues. Trimming removed 7 bases at V and 8 bases at J, with 22 bases between.